The present T cell receptor (beta chain) was sequenced within a study of T cells after yellow fever vaccination. Notes on the study in general: In FACS-sorted repertoires, abundant clonotypes from the bulk population could appear as contaminants.

A universal primer site and UMIs were added as TCR cDNA was made by 5'RACE template switching. TCRdb re-analysed the 5' RACE reads in MiXCR, keeping a single row per CDR3 protein. This table has hundreds of thousands of distinct CDR3 sequences, around 6.4% appearing once. V lost 6 bases and J lost 3; bases outside the gene matches: 4. The CDR3 sequence is 13 residues long. Turning to this clonotype: Antigen: not known.

The rearrangement uses TRBV12-3 or TRBV12-4 and TRBJ2-7; TRBD1 agrees at 8 bases. The input for sequencing was PBMCs, taken 5 days after the yellow fever booster vaccination. The receptor's source is a man aged 25 to 45 who received the YFV17D yellow fever vaccine. CDR3 sequence: CASRAQGGYEQYF. The CDR3 DNA reads TGTGCCAGCAGGGCACAGGGGGGCTACGAGCAGTACTTC.